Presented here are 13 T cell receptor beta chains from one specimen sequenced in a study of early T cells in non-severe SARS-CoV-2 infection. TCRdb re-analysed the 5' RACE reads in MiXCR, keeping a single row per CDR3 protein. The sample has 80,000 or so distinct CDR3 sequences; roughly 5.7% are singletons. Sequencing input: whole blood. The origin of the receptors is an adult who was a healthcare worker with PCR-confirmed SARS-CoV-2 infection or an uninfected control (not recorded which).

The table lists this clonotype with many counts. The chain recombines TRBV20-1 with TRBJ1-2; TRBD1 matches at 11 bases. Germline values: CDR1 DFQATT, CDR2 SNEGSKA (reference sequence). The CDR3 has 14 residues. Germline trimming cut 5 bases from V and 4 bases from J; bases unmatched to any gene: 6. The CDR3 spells CSAQDRGLGYGYTF. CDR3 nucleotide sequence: TGCAGTGCTCAGGACAGGGGGCTAGGCTATGGCTACACCTTC.

CDR3 sequence: CASRRLAITGEQYF. CDR3 sequence (DNA): TGCGCCAGCAGAAGACTAGCAATTACTGGAGAGCAGTACTTC. The rearrangement links TRBV4-3 to TRBJ2-7; 7 bases fit TRBD2. There are 14 residues in the CDR3. Germline lookup yields CDR1 LGHNA and CDR2 YSLEER. Trimming removed 6 bases from V and 7 bases from J; junction bases left unmatched: 12.

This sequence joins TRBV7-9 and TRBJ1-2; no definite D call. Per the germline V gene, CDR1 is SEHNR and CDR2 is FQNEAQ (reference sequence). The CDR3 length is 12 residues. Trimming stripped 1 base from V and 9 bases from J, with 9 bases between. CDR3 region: CASSLVPGSYTF. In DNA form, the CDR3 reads TGTGCCAGCAGCTTAGTGCCGGGGAGCTACACCTTC.

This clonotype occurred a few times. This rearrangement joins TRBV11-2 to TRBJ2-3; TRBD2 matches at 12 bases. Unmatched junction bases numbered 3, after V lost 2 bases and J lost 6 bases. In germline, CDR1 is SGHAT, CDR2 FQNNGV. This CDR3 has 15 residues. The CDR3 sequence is CASSLSSGRADTQYF. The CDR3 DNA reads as TGTGCCAGCAGCTTATCTAGCGGGAGGGCTGATACGCAGTATTTT.

The CDR3: CASSLDRDRGVREQYF. As DNA, the CDR3 is TGTGCCAGCAGCCTCGACCGGGACAGGGGGGTGAGGGAGCAGTACTTC. This rearrangement joins TRBV7-9 to TRBJ2-7; 11 nucleotides agree with TRBD1. V was pared by 5 bases and J by 7 bases, with 13 bases of the junction left unmatched. Germline values: CDR1 SEHNR, CDR2 FQNEAQ (reference sequence). There are 16 residues in the CDR3.

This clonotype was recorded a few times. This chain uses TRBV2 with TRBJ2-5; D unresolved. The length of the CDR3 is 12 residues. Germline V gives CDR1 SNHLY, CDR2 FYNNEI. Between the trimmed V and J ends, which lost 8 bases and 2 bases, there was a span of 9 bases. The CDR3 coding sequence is TGTGCCAGCGAGCTCAGGCAAGAGACCCAGTACTTC. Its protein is CASELRQETQYF.

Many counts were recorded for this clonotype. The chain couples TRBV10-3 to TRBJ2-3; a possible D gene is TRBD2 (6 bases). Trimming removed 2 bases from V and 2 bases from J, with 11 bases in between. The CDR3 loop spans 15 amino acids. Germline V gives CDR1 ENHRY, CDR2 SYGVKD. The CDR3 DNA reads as TGTGCCATCAGTGAGGTAGCGGAGTCCACAGATACGCAGTATTTT. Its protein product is CAISEVAESTDTQYF.

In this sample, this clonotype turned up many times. DNA of the CDR3: TGCAGTGCCGAGGGGGGCCGGGCAGGGACCTATGGCTACACCTTC. Its protein is CSAEGGRAGTYGYTF. This chain connects TRBV20-1 to TRBJ1-2; D may be TRBD1 (6 bases). Deletions cut 6 bases from V and 4 bases from J, with 21 bases between. This CDR3 comprises 15 residues. The germline gives CDR1 DFQATT, CDR2 SNEGSKA (reference sequence).

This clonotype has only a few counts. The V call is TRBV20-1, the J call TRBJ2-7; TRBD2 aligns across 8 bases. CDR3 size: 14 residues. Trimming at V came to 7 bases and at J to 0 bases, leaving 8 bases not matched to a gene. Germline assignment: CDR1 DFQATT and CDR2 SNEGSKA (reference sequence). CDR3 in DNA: TGCAGTGTCCACACTAGCGGCAACTCCTACGAGCAGTACTTC. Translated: CSVHTSGNSYEQYF.

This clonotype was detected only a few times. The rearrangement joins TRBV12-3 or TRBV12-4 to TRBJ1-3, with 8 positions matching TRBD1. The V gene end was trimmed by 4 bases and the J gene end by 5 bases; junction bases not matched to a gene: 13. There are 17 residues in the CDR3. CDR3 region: CASSSRRQGTVRNTIYF. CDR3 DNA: TGTGCCAGCAGTTCACGACGACAGGGGACCGTCAGAAACACCATATATTTT.

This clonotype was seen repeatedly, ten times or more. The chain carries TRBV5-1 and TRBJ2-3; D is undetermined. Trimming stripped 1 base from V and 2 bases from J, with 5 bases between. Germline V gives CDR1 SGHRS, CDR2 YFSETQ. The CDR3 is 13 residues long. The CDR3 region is CASSLSATDTQYF. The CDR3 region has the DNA TGCGCCAGCAGCTTGTCTGCCACAGATACGCAGTATTTT.

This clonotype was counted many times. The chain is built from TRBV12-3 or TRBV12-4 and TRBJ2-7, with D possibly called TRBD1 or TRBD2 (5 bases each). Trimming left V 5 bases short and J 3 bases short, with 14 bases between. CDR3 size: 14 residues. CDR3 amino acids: CASSHRDRVYEQYF. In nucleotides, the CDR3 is TGTGCCAGCAGTCACCGGGACCGAGTCTACGAGCAGTACTTC.

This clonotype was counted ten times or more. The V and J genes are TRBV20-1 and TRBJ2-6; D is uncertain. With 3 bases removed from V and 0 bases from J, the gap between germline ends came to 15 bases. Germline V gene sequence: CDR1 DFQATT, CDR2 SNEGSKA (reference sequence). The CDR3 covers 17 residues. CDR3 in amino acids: CSASRAGGSSGANVLTF. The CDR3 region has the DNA TGCAGTGCTAGTCGGGCAGGCGGATCCTCTGGGGCCAACGTCCTGACTTTC.